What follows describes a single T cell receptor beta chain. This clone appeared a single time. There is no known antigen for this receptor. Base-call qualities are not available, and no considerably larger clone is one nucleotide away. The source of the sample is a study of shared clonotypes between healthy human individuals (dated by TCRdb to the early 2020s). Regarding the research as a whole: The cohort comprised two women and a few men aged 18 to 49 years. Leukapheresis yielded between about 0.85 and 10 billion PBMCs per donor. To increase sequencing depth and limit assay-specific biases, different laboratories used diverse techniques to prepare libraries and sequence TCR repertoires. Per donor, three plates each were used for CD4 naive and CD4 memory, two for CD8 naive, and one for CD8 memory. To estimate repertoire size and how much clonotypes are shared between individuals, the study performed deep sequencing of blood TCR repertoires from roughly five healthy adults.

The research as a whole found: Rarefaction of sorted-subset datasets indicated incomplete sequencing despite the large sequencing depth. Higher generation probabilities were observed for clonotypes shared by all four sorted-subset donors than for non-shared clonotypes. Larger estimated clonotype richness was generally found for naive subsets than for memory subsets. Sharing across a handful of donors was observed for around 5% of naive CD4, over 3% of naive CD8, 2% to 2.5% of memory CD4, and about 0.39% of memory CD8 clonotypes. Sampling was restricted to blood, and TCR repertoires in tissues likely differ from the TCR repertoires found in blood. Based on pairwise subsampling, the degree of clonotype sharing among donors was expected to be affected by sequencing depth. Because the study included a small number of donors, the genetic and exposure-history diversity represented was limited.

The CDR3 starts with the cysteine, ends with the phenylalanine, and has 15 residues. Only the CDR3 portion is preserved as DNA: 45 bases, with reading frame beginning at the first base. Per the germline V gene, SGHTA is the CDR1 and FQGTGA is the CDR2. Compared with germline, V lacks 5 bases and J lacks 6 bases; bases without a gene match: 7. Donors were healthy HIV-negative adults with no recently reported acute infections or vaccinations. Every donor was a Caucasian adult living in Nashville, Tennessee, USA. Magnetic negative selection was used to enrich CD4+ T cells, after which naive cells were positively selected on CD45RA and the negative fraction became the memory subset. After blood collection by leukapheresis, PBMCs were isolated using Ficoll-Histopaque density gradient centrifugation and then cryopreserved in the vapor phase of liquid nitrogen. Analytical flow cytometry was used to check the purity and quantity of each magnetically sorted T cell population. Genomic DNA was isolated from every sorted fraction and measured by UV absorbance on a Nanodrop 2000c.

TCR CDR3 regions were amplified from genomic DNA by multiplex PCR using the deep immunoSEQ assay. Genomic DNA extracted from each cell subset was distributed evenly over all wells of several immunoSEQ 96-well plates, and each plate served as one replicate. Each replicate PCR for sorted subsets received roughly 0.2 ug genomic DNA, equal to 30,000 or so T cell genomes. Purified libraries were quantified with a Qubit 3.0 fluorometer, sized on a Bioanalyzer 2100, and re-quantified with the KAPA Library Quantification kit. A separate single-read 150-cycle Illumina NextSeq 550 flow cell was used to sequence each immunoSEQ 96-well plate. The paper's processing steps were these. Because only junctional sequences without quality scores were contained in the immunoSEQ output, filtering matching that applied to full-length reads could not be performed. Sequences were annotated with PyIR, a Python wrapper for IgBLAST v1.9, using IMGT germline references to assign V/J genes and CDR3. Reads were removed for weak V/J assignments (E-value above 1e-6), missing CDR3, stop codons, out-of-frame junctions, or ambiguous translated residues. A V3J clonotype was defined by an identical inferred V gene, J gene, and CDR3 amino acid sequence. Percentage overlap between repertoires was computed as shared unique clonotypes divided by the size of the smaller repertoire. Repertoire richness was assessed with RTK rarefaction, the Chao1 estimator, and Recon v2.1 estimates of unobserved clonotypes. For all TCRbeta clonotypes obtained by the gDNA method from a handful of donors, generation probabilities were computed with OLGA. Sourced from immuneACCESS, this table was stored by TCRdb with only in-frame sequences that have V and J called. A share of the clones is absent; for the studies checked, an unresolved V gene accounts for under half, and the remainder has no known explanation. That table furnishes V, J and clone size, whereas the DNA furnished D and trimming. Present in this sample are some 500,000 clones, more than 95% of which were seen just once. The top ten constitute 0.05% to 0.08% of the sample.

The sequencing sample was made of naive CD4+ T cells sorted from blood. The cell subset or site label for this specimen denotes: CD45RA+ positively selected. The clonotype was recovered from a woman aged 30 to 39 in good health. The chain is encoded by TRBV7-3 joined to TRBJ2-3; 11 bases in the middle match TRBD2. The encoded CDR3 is CASSPIAGGPDTQYF. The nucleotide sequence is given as TGTGCCAGCAGCCCTATAGCGGGAGGGCCGGATACGCAGTATTTT.